Below, 18 T cell receptor beta chains from the same sample are listed, as sequenced in a study of blood T cell repertoires in COVID-19. Data came from immunoSEQ multiplex PCR; TCRdb stores just in-frame clones and leaves some out. The sample shows around 300,000 clones, roughly 80% of them seen only once. The specimen was peripheral blood. The receptors shown here come from a woman between 45 and 60 years old with active or convalescent COVID-19.

This clone was recorded only once. The V call is TRBV5-8, the J call TRBJ1-1; D is unresolved. The germline V gene encodes CDR1 SGHTS and CDR2 YDEGEE. V lost 4 bases to trimming and J lost 7 bases, with 17 bases between them. This CDR3 is 14 amino acids long. The CDR3 here is CASSRDTRIGEAFF. The CDR3 coding sequence is TGTGCCAGCAGCAGAGACACCCGCATAGGTGAAGCTTTCTTT.

The genes are TRBV11-3 and TRBJ1-2, with D possibly TRBD1 on 5 matching bases. The V and J ends lost 0 bases and 8 bases respectively, with 16 bases between them. Per the germline V gene, CDR1 is SGHNT and CDR2 is YENEEA. CDR3 length: 15 residues. The CDR3 DNA follows: TGTGCCAGCAGCTTAGATCAGGAGGGGCGAGGGGGCTACACCTTC. The encoded protein is CASSLDQEGRGGYTF.

V is TRBV5-1 and J is TRBJ2-5, with a weak D call TRBD2 (5 bases). CDR3 length: 14 residues. V lost 3 bases, J lost 7 bases, and 16 bases lay in between. The V gene's germline CDR1 is SGHRS and CDR2 YFSETQ. The CDR3 protein is CASSSEGEAGTQYF. The CDR3 nucleotides are TGCGCCAGCAGCTCTGAGGGTGAGGCTGGGACCCAGTACTTC.

The rearrangement links TRBV12-5 to TRBJ2-3, with D perhaps TRBD2 (6 bases). Germline V CDR1 and CDR2: LGHNT, FRNRAP. V was trimmed by 2 bases and J by 2 bases, leaving 14 bases between them. The CDR3 is 16 amino acids. CDR3 bases: TGTGCTAGTGGTTTGACTAGCAAGTCGCACACAGATACGCAGTATTTT. This sequence encodes CASGLTSKSHTDTQYF.

This chain uses TRBV30 with TRBJ1-5, with 7 bases identical to TRBD1. The germline CDR1 and CDR2 sequences are GTSNPN and SVGIG (reference sequence). CDR3 length: 15 residues. The trim removed 2 bases at V and 5 bases at J, leaving 9 bases unmatched. The CDR3 DNA reads TGTGCCTGGAGTTCCTCCGGGACAGTCCATCAGCCCCAGCATTTT. Translation gives CAWSSSGTVHQPQHF.

The CDR3 bases are TGTGCCAGCTCACCAACGACAGGGTCAATTTCACCCCTCCACTTT. It translates to CASSPTTGSISPLHF. V gene TRBV18 combines with J gene TRBJ1-6, with 7 bases identical to TRBD1. The V and J ends lost 2 bases and 9 bases, in that order; junction bases with no gene match: 7. Per the germline V gene, CDR1 is KGHSH and CDR2 is LQKENI. The CDR3 sequence is 15 residues long.

The chain is built from TRBV5-1 and TRBJ2-7; the match to TRBD2 covers 10 bases. CDR1 is SGHRS, CDR2 YFSETQ, per germline. Trimming took 3 bases from V and 0 from J; bases not matched to a gene: 3. This CDR3 is built from 15 residues. The CDR3 here is CASSSLAGVSYEQYF. The CDR3 DNA sequence: TGCGCCAGCAGCTCTCTAGCGGGAGTCTCCTACGAGCAGTACTTC. Together with reference TRBV5-1 and TRBJ2-7, the CDR3 gives the full variable domain: KAGVTQTPRYLIKTRGQQVTLSCSPISGHRSVSWYQQTPGQGLQFLFEYFSETQRNKGNFPGRFSGRQFSNSRSEMNVSTLELGDSALYLCASSSLAGVSYEQYFGPGTRLTVT.

This sequence joins TRBV5-1 and TRBJ2-7, with 12 bases aligning to TRBD2. The CDR3 spans 17 residues. V shed 4 bases and J 5 bases; nucleotides not matched to a gene: 13. Germline V gene data show CDR1 as SGHRS and CDR2 as YFSETQ. The CDR3 region has the DNA TGCGCCAGCAGCCCGGCCCCAGGACTAGCGGGATCCGACGAGCAGTACTTC. The encoded protein is CASSPAPGLAGSDEQYF. The variable domain in full, completed from reference TRBV5-1 and TRBJ2-7, reads KAGVTQTPRYLIKTRGQQVTLSCSPISGHRSVSWYQQTPGQGLQFLFEYFSETQRNKGNFPGRFSGRQFSNSRSEMNVSTLELGDSALYLCASSPAPGLAGSDEQYFGPGTRLTVT.

This chain uses TRBV25-1 with TRBJ1-4; 10 bases are a match to TRBD1. Per the germline V gene, CDR1 is MGHDK and CDR2 is SYGVNS. The CDR3 covers 15 residues. The ends lost 4 bases at V and 7 bases at J; junction bases unmatched: 6. The CDR3 DNA sequence: TGTGCCAGCAGTGCGACAGGGGGCATTGGTGAAAAACTGTTTTTT. It translates to CASSATGGIGEKLFF.

The chain uses TRBV6-2 or TRBV6-3 and TRBJ1-1, with D unresolved. Per germline, CDR1 MNHEY and CDR2 SVGEGT. The CDR3 spans 14 residues. V was pared by 2 bases and J by 4 bases, with 11 bases between. The DNA for the CDR3 is TGTGCCAGCAGTTACGGGCAGGCCTCCACTGAAGCTTTCTTT. It yields the protein CASSYGQASTEAFF.

This clone has only one observation. The chain employs TRBV3-1 (or the pseudogene TRBV3-2) and TRBJ2-7; 8 bases line up with TRBD1. Per the germline V gene, CDR1 is LGHDT and CDR2 is YNNKEL (reference sequence). The junction had 7 bases not matched to a gene; V was cut back by 4 bases and J by 2 bases. This CDR3 region has 15 residues. The CDR3 is CASSPPGQAAYEQYF. The CDR3 coding sequence is TGTGCCAGCAGCCCCCCGGGACAGGCGGCCTACGAGCAGTACTTC.

The chain couples TRBV6-5 to TRBJ2-1; possible D gene TRBD2, 5 bases. CDR3 size: 15 residues. CDR1 MNHEY and CDR2 SVGAGI come from the germline V gene. The V and J ends lost 7 bases and 0 bases respectively, with 13 bases between them. The DNA of the CDR3 is TGTGCCAGCATCCCCCGAGGGAGCTCCTACAATGAGCAGTTCTTC. This sequence encodes CASIPRGSSYNEQFF.

J is TRBJ1-1 and V is TRBV20-1; TRBD1 might be the D (5 bases). CDR1 is DFQATT and CDR2 is SNEGSKA in the germline V gene (reference sequence). The CDR3 sequence is 11 residues long. The V end was cut by 5 bases, the J end by 5 bases, with 9 bases between. The CDR3 DNA reads as TGCAGTGCTGAAAAGGGGACTGAAGCTTTCTTT. This sequence encodes CSAEKGTEAFF.

This clone was seen more than once but under ten times. V gene TRBV7-9 combines with J gene TRBJ2-7, with 8 bases fitting TRBD1. Germline V lookup: CDR1 SEHNR, CDR2 FQNEAQ (reference sequence). This CDR3 has 16 amino acids. Trimming cost V 2 bases and J 3 bases; bases outside gene matches: 9. In DNA form, the CDR3 reads TGTGCCAGCAGCTTACCCCGGACAGGGAGAGTCTACGAGCAGTACTTC. Its translation: CASSLPRTGRVYEQYF.

This chain connects TRBV3-1 (or the pseudogene TRBV3-2) to TRBJ2-7; TRBD2 is a possible D gene (5 bases). This CDR3 contains 14 residues. CDR1 and CDR2 (germline): LGHDT, YNNKEL (reference sequence). Deletions cut 2 bases from V and 6 bases from J, with 14 bases between. The CDR3 sequence is CASSQFGSRGEQYF. DNA for the CDR3: TGTGCCAGCAGCCAATTCGGCTCCCGGGGCGAGCAGTACTTC.

This clone was observed a few times. This chain connects TRBV6-1 to TRBJ1-1; maybe TRBD1 (6 bases). The CDR3 extends over 13 amino acids. Germline CDR1 MNHNS, CDR2 SASEGT. V dropped 3 bases and J dropped 1 base, with 6 bases sitting between them. CDR3 bases: TGTGCCAGCAGTGACAGGGGGAACACTGAAGCTTTCTTT. Translating gives CASSDRGNTEAFF.

The rearrangement joins TRBV10-3 to TRBJ1-5, with D possibly being TRBD1 (6 bases). Germline CDR1 and CDR2: ENHRY and SYGVKD. The V and J ends lost 7 bases and 3 bases respectively, with 10 bases between them. The CDR3 totals 13 residues. The CDR3 DNA reads as TGTGCCATCAAGGCAGGGGACAATCAGCCCCAGCATTTT. Protein: CAIKAGDNQPQHF.

The chain carries TRBV5-1 and TRBJ2-3, with TRBD2 as a possible D gene (5 bases). V was cut by 0 bases and J by 2 bases, with 22 bases left in between. The CDR3 has 19 residues. Germline CDR1 and CDR2: SGHRS and YFSETQ. The CDR3 sequence: CASSLVGGISAGYTDTQYF. The CDR3 nucleotides are TGCGCCAGCAGCTTGGTCGGTGGGATCTCGGCGGGCTACACAGATACGCAGTATTTT. The entire variable domain, with the rest obtained from reference TRBV5-1 and TRBJ2-3, is as follows: KAGVTQTPRYLIKTRGQQVTLSCSPISGHRSVSWYQQTPGQGLQFLFEYFSETQRNKGNFPGRFSGRQFSNSRSEMNVSTLELGDSALYLCASSLVGGISAGYTDTQYFGPGTRLTVL.